Each of the 9 T cell receptor beta chains below was sequenced from the same sample in a study of CD8 T cells in Susac syndrome. An amount of RNA that ranged from roughly 0.45 to 1 ug was reverse transcribed with random hexamers. TCRdb itself ran the immunoSEQ multiplex PCR reads through MiXCR, one entry per CDR3 protein. The table has a few hundred thousand distinct CDR3 sequences, around 93% seen once; the top ten hold about 0.15%. The sequenced material came from CD4+ T cells from PBMCs. These receptors were taken from a human donor with Susac syndrome.

The chain has TRBV6-5 and TRBJ2-4; 8 bases agree with TRBD2. The ends lost 0 bases at V and 8 bases at J; junction bases unmatched: 3. The CDR3 has 14 amino acids. Germline V gene sequence: CDR1 MNHEY, CDR2 SVGAGI. CDR3 in amino acids: CASSYSTGGDIQYF. CDR3 in DNA: TGTGCCAGCAGTTACTCGACCGGGGGGGACATTCAGTACTTC.

The CDR3 spells CASSLWGGGRSSPLHF. The CDR3 coding sequence is TGTGCCAGCAGCTTATGGGGAGGGGGGCGATCTTCACCCCTCCACTTT. V gene TRBV7-2 combines with J gene TRBJ1-6, with D perhaps TRBD1 (6 bases). V lost 2 bases to trimming and J lost 9 bases, with 17 bases between them. CDR1 and CDR2 (germline): SGHTA, FQGNSA. This CDR3 region has 16 residues.

CDR3: CASGLPSGDTEAFF. The CDR3 DNA reads as TGTGCTAGTGGCCTACCCTCGGGGGACACTGAAGCTTTCTTT. The genes are TRBV12-5 and TRBJ1-1; tentatively, D is TRBD1 (5 bases). Trimming cost V 6 bases and J 3 bases, with 14 bases left between them. The CDR3 loop spans 14 amino acids. Germline V gene data show CDR1 as LGHNT and CDR2 as FRNRAP.

J is TRBJ1-5 and V is TRBV5-4, with TRBD1 matching over 7 bases. This CDR3 contains 15 residues. Per the germline V gene, CDR1 is SGHNT and CDR2 is YYREEE (reference sequence). Trimming took 0 bases from V and 3 from J; bases not matched to a gene: 3. CDR3 amino acids: CASSLDRGYNQPQHF. CDR3 nucleotides: TGTGCCAGCAGCTTGGACAGGGGTTACAATCAGCCCCAGCATTTT.

The rearrangement links TRBV7-2 to TRBJ2-5, with D hard to call. CDR3 length: 13 amino acids. V dropped 8 bases and J dropped 5 bases, with 15 bases sitting between them. Germline CDR1 SGHTA, CDR2 FQGNSA. The CDR3 is CASVQRLGETQYF. The CDR3 DNA is TGTGCCAGCGTACAAAGGTTGGGGGAGACCCAGTACTTC.

The V call is TRBV5-1, the J call TRBJ2-5; D uncertain. Trimming pared 0 bases from V and 2 bases from J, leaving 5 bases between. From germline, CDR1 is SGHRS and CDR2 YFSETQ. The CDR3 length is 13 residues. CDR3 DNA: TGCGCCAGCAGCTTGGAGGGTCAAGAGACCCAGTACTTC. This sequence encodes CASSLEGQETQYF.

This chain links TRBV29-1 with TRBJ2-7; 9 nucleotides line up with TRBD1. The CDR3 runs 12 residues. Germline V gives CDR1 SQVTM, CDR2 ANQGSEA. V lost 7 bases, J lost 5 bases, and 6 bases stayed unmatched. CDR3 DNA: TGCAGCGGGGGGGACAGGGTGGACGAGCAGTACTTC. Translated, it gives CSGGDRVDEQYF.

V usage is TRBV30 and J usage is TRBJ2-6; D is unclear. The CDR3 spans 14 residues. Trimming pared 0 bases from V and 8 bases from J, leaving 11 bases between. Germline-derived CDR1 and CDR2 are GTSNPN and SVGIG (reference sequence). CDR3 sequence: CAWSVAVVTNVLTF. CDR3 DNA sequence: TGTGCCTGGAGTGTAGCCGTGGTGACCAACGTCCTGACTTTC.

The chain joins TRBV4-2 to TRBJ1-1; D unclear. The V end lost 1 base, the J end lost 1 base, and 10 bases lay between the germline ends. Germline CDR1 LGHNA, CDR2 YNFKEQ. The CDR3 is made up of 15 amino acids. Here the CDR3 DNA reads TGTGCCAGCAGCCAAGGGTTACGGGAGAACACTGAAGCTTTCTTT. The encoded protein is CASSQGLRENTEAFF.